The present entry profiles one TCR beta chain with its context. Its antigen is undetermined. This sample stems from a study of cytomegalovirus exposure and HLA in healthy donors. Study-level points and caveats: HLA-A and HLA-B allele assignments for most subjects were reportedly predicted accurately using TCR beta sequences. The study put roughly 160 TCR beta chains on its list as cytomegalovirus-associated. In vitro data verified a few CMV-associated chains as specific for CMV antigens.

Germline assignment: CDR1 MGHDK and CDR2 SYGVNS. V shed 6 bases and J shed 0 bases, with 11 bases lying between them. The CDR3 length is 14 residues. Amplification used 60 Vbeta primers and 13 Jbeta primers. Profiling relied on immunoSEQ multiplex PCR, and the TCRdb table lists in-frame clones only, not all of them. The sample includes 150,000 to 200,000 clones, roughly three quarters of them seen just once. The chain uses TRBV25-1 and TRBJ1-2; D unresolved. The clonotype was recovered from a man younger than 35 in good health and CMV-seropositive. Input material: PBMCs. The CDR3 reads CASSPVGANYGYTF. For the CDR3, the DNA is TGTGCCAGCAGCCCCGTCGGGGCTAACTATGGCTACACCTTC.